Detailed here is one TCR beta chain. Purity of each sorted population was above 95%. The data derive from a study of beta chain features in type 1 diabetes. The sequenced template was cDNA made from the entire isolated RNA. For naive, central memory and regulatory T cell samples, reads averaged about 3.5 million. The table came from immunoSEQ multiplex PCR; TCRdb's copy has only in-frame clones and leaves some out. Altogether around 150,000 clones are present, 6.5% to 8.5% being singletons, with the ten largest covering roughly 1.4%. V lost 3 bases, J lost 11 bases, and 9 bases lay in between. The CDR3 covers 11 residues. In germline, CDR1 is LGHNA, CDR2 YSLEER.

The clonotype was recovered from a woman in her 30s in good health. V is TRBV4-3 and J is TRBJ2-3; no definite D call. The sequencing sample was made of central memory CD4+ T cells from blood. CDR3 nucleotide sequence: TGCGCCAGCAGCCATACGCCCGGGCAGTATTTT. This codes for CASSHTPGQYF.